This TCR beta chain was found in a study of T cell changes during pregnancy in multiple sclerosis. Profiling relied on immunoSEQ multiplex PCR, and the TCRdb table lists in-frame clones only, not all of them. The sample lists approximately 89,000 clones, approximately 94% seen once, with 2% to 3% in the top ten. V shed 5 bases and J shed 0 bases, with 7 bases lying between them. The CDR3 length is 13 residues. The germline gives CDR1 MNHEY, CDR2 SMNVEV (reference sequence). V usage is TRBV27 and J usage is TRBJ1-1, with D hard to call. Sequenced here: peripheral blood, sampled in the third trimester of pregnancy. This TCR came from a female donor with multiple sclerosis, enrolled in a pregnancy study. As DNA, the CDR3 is TGTGCCAGCAGTGGAGAACTGAACACTGAAGCTTTCTTT. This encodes CASSGELNTEAFF.